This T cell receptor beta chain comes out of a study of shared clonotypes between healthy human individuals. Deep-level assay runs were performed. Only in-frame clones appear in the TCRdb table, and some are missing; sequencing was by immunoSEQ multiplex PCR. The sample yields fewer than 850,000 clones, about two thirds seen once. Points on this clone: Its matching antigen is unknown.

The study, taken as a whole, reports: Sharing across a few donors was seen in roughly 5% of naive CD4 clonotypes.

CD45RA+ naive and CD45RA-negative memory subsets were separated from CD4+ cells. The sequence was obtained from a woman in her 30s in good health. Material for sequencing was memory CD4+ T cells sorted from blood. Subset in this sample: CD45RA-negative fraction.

The CDR3 loop is CASSPLAGDGYEQYF. CDR3 coding DNA: TGTGCCAGCTCACCACTAGCGGGAGACGGTTACGAGCAGTACTTC. The chain has TRBV18 and TRBJ2-7; 9 bases agree with TRBD2. The V gene end was trimmed by 1 base and the J gene end by 4 bases; junction bases not matched to a gene: 5. There are 15 residues in the CDR3. Germline CDR1 is KGHSH and CDR2 is LQKENI.